Sequencing of this TCR beta chain was carried out in a study of T and B cells in COVID-19 patients. Study at large: Peripheral blood came from COVID-19 patients with active infection or after recovery. Active-infection patients were older, median roughly 67 years, than recovered patients, median about 37 years. Whole-study results and caveats: In COVID-19 patients, T cell receptor beta variable and joining gene use was reportedly strongly skewed. Of 2,331 TCR clusters found only in the recovered cohort, a few dozen had low generation probability.

From blood, about 220-500 ng of genomic DNA served as TRB template. BIOMED2 TRB-A/B primer pools were used in multiplex TRB PCR. Each CDR3 protein gets one entry after TCRdb re-called the multiplex PCR reads with MiXCR. This table has several thousand distinct CDR3 sequences, under 30% appearing once. This clonotype was detected ten times or more. Its antigen is not known. Sequencing was performed on blood. The TCR was taken from a human donor who had recovered from COVID-19.

The CDR3: CATSRDRERGPQHF. CDR3 DNA: TGTGCCACCAGCAGAGACAGGGAAAGGGGGCCCCAGCATTTT. The rearrangement links TRBV15 to TRBJ1-5; D is possibly TRBD1 (5 bases). The ends were cut back, 0 bases at V and 9 bases at J, with 12 bases in the middle. The CDR3 runs 14 residues. Germline V gene data show CDR1 as LNHNV and CDR2 as YYDKDF (reference sequence).